Shown below are 3 T cell receptor beta chains from a single sample sequenced in a study of CD8 T cells in Susac syndrome. The RNA input was about 0.5 to 1 ug, and it was reverse transcribed with random hexamers. One entry per CDR3 protein results from TCRdb running MiXCR on the immunoSEQ multiplex PCR reads. Here the sample spans 70,000 to 75,000 distinct CDR3 sequences, roughly 93% being singletons. The sample taken for sequencing was CD4+ T cells from PBMCs. The origin of the receptors is a human donor with Susac syndrome.

The rearrangement links TRBV5-1 to TRBJ2-1, with 9 positions matching TRBD1. The V gene's germline CDR1 is SGHRS and CDR2 YFSETQ. Trimming at V came to 4 bases and at J to 5 bases, leaving 7 bases not matched to a gene. The CDR3 is made up of 15 amino acids. CDR3 loop: CASSGRQGVNNEQFF. In nucleotides, the CDR3 is TGCGCCAGCAGCGGCCGACAGGGGGTGAACAATGAGCAGTTCTTC.

The chain uses TRBV12-3 or TRBV12-4 and TRBJ1-1, with TRBD1 as a possible D gene (6 bases). Between the trimmed V and J ends, which lost 6 bases and 1 base, there was a span of 9 bases. CDR3 size: 13 residues. In DNA form, the CDR3 reads TGTGCCAGCAGCCTGACAGGGAACACTGAAGCTTTCTTT. Translating gives CASSLTGNTEAFF.

The chain employs TRBV10-3 and TRBJ2-7; possibly TRBD2 for D (5 bases). Deletions cut 3 bases from V and 3 bases from J, with 12 bases between. Per the germline V gene, CDR1 is ENHRY and CDR2 is SYGVKD. The CDR3 extends over 14 amino acids. CDR3 sequence (DNA): TGTGCCATCAGTGATGGCACAAGCGGCTACGAGCAGTACTTC. This sequence encodes CAISDGTSGYEQYF.